Below, 14 T cell receptor beta chains from the same sample are listed, as sequenced in a study of blood T cell repertoires in COVID-19. Clones were sequenced by immunoSEQ multiplex PCR, and TCRdb holds only the in-frame ones, with some missing. The data contain 150,000 or so clones, approximately 86% of them seen just once; the ten biggest clones take up approximately 0.62%. Source material: peripheral blood. These receptors all stem from a man aged 60-69 years with COVID-19, enrolled during active disease.

CDR3 coding DNA: TGTGCCAGCAGCTTATCGGGGTTTAATGAGCAGTTCTTC. The encoded protein is CASSLSGFNEQFF. The chain couples TRBV7-3 to TRBJ2-1, with D perhaps matching TRBD2 (5 bases). V was trimmed by 2 bases and J by 7 bases, leaving 9 bases between them. Germline CDR1 is SGHTA and CDR2 is FQGTGA. The CDR3 spans 13 residues.

J is TRBJ1-4 and V is TRBV4-3; the match to TRBD1 covers 8 bases. V was pared by 1 base and J by 0 bases, with 1 base of the junction left unmatched. There are 16 residues in the CDR3. Germline lookup yields CDR1 LGHNA and CDR2 YSLEER. CDR3 protein: CASSQGQGTTNEKLFF. The CDR3 DNA reads as TGCGCCAGCAGCCAAGGACAGGGGACAACTAATGAAAAACTGTTTTTT.

V usage is TRBV27 and J usage is TRBJ1-2; 7 bases line up with TRBD1. CDR1 and CDR2 from the germline V gene are MNHEY and SMNVEV (reference sequence). J was trimmed by 3 bases and V by 2 bases; bases with no gene match: 3. The CDR3 is 14 amino acids. CDR3 sequence reads: CASSLNRGDYGYTF. CDR3 nucleotides: TGTGCCAGCAGTTTAAACAGGGGAGACTATGGCTACACCTTC.

The CDR3 loop is CASSTQQGSEKLFF. The DNA for the CDR3 is TGTGCCAGCAGCACCCAACAGGGGAGTGAAAAACTGTTTTTT. The rearrangement uses TRBV6-5 and TRBJ1-4, with 7 bases that match TRBD1. From germline, CDR1 is MNHEY and CDR2 SVGAGI. The CDR3 consists of 14 residues. Trimming cost V 6 bases and J 7 bases; bases outside gene matches: 8.

The chain is built from TRBV27 and TRBJ2-3; no definite D call. V was pared by 4 bases and J by 10 bases, with 12 bases between. CDR1 and CDR2 from the germline V gene are MNHEY and SMNVEV (reference sequence). The CDR3 extends over 12 amino acids. The DNA for the CDR3 is TGTGCCAGCAGTTATCAAGACAAGGCGCAGTATTTT. Translated: CASSYQDKAQYF.

Turning to this clone: At one end the junction does not follow the germline gene, possibly because of a read error. The chain couples TRBV7-7 to TRBJ2-2, with D possibly being TRBD1 (6 bases). CDR3 length: 15 amino acids. The V gene's germline CDR1 is SSHAT and CDR2 FNYEAQ (reference sequence). CDR3 nucleotides: TGTGCTAGCAGCGCAACGGGACAGAACACCGGGGAGCTGTTTTTT. Its protein is CASSATGQNTGELFF.

The chain uses TRBV3-1 (or the pseudogene TRBV3-2) and TRBJ2-7, with a possible D match to TRBD2 (7 bases). Per germline, CDR1 LGHDT and CDR2 YNNKEL (reference sequence). The length of the CDR3 is 14 residues. Trimming left V 4 bases short and J 3 bases short, with 13 bases between. The CDR3 is CASSLGGANYEQYF. The CDR3, as DNA: TGTGCCAGCAGCCTTGGGGGGGCCAACTACGAGCAGTACTTC.

This chain links TRBV18 with TRBJ1-3; TRBD1 aligns across 10 bases. V shed 10 bases, J shed 7 bases, and the junction held 10 bases outside the gene matches. The CDR3 spans 14 residues. In germline, CDR1 is KGHSH, CDR2 LQKENI. CDR3 coding DNA: TGTGCCACCACCGAGGGACAGGGGCTTAACACCATATATTTT. This translates into CATTEGQGLNTIYF.

As DNA, the CDR3 is TGTGCCAGCAGTCAAAGCCTTGTTATTTCGAGCTCCTACGAGCAGTACTTC. Amino acid sequence: CASSQSLVISSSYEQYF. The chain has TRBV7-9 and TRBJ2-7; D is unclear. The CDR3 consists of 17 residues. Trimming shortened V by 6 bases and J by 0 bases, and 21 bases separated the two germline ends. Looked up from germline, CDR1 is SEHNR and CDR2 is FQNEAQ (reference sequence).

The chain has TRBV19 and TRBJ2-7; TRBD1 agrees at 7 bases. Germline lookup yields CDR1 LNHDA and CDR2 SQIVND (reference sequence). The CDR3 is made up of 15 amino acids. Trimming removed 6 bases from V and 2 bases from J; junction bases left unmatched: 10. CDR3 amino acids: CASRTGAFGPYEQYF. As DNA, the CDR3 is TGTGCCAGTAGAACAGGGGCCTTTGGGCCCTACGAGCAGTACTTC.

V usage is TRBV7-9 and J usage is TRBJ2-7, with 10 bases that match TRBD1. Trimming at V came to 5 bases and at J to 2 bases, leaving 6 bases not matched to a gene. Germline V CDR1 and CDR2: SEHNR, FQNEAQ (reference sequence). The CDR3 sequence is 15 residues long. As DNA, the CDR3 is TGTGCCAGCAGCCGATCCGGGACAGGGGCCTACGAGCAGTACTTC. Its protein is CASSRSGTGAYEQYF.

The chain uses TRBV4-2 and TRBJ1-2; 7 bases map to TRBD1. Germline trimming cut 2 bases from V and 0 bases from J; bases unmatched to any gene: 6. CDR3 length equals 16 residues. From germline, CDR1 is LGHNA and CDR2 YNFKEQ. The CDR3 sequence: CASSQRDSQANYGYTF. The CDR3 DNA follows: TGTGCCAGCAGCCAACGGGACAGCCAAGCTAACTATGGCTACACCTTC.

Turning to this clone: Different DNA sequences within this sample yield the same CDR3. The CDR3: CASSSGQGTGELFF. The CDR3 coding sequence is TGCGCCAGCAGCTCAGGACAGGGGACCGGGGAGCTGTTTTTT. This chain joins TRBV5-1 and TRBJ2-2; 9 bases align to TRBD1. This CDR3 comprises 14 residues. V lost 3 bases to trimming and J lost 5 bases; unmatched junction nucleotides: 2. Per the germline V gene, CDR1 is SGHRS and CDR2 is YFSETQ.

The chain has TRBV10-3 and TRBJ1-1; tentative D call: TRBD1 (6 bases). This CDR3 is 15 amino acids long. V was pared by 3 bases and J by 1 base, with 12 bases between. Germline values: CDR1 ENHRY, CDR2 SYGVKD. CDR3 sequence reads: CAISDEGGTNTEAFF. CDR3 nucleotide sequence: TGTGCCATCAGTGATGAAGGGGGTACGAACACTGAAGCTTTCTTT.